Below are 10 T cell receptor beta chains sequenced from a single sample in a study of T cell repertoires in cytomegalovirus infection. TCRdb processed the reads anew with MiXCR; each CDR3 protein has one entry. The sample lists roughly 150,000 distinct CDR3 sequences, 23% occurring once. Sequenced sample: PBMCs. The receptors were gathered from a human donor in good health (CMV status not recorded). Some clones in this sample may be carry-over from other donors' samples.

This clonotype was picked up a small number of times. The chain couples TRBV5-4 to TRBJ2-7, with 8 positions matching TRBD1. Germline V lookup: CDR1 SGHNT, CDR2 YYREEE (reference sequence). The CDR3 sequence is 14 residues long. Trimming removed 0 bases from V and 6 bases from J; junction bases left unmatched: 5. The DNA for the CDR3 is TGTGCCAGCAGCTTGGGAACAGGGGGACGCGAGCAGTACTTC. This codes for CASSLGTGGREQYF. Full variable domain (missing parts from reference TRBV5-4 and TRBJ2-7): ETGVTQSPTHLIKTRGQQVTLRCSSQSGHNTVSWYQQALGQGPQFIFQYYREEENGRGNFPPRFSGLQFPNYSSELNVNALELDDSALYLCASSLGTGGREQYFGPGTRLTVT.

The gene calls are TRBV20-1 and TRBJ2-3; D not certain. The CDR3 runs 14 residues. V was trimmed by 4 bases and J by 2 bases, leaving 13 bases between them. Germline V gene sequence: CDR1 DFQATT, CDR2 SNEGSKA (reference sequence). In nucleotides, the CDR3 is TGCAGTGCTACGACTCGGAGCCCCACAGATACGCAGTATTTT. Amino acids: CSATTRSPTDTQYF.

This rearrangement joins TRBV12-3 or TRBV12-4 to TRBJ2-4; maybe TRBD1 (5 bases). The V gene lost 7 bases and the J gene lost 0 bases, with 19 bases spanning the gap. The CDR3 consists of 17 residues. CDR3 DNA sequence: TGTGCCAGCACGAACCGACAGTTCCACTTAGCCAAAAACATTCAGTACTTC. As protein: CASTNRQFHLAKNIQYF.

Only a few counts were recorded for this clonotype. The rearrangement joins TRBV11-2 to TRBJ2-1; TRBD2 aligns across 16 bases. Germline loops: CDR1 SGHAT, CDR2 FQNNGV. Unmatched junction bases numbered 8, after V lost 6 bases and J lost 15 bases. The CDR3 contains 14 residues. CDR3 bases: TGTGCCAGCAGAGTCCCGGGACTAGCGGGAGGGCTGTTCTTC. This gives the protein CASRVPGLAGGLFF.

This chain uses TRBV28 with TRBJ1-1, with no clear D. The V and J ends lost 8 bases and 0 bases respectively, with 16 bases between them. This CDR3 spans 15 amino acids. Germline V gives CDR1 MDHEN, CDR2 SYDVKM. The chain's CDR3 is CASEPSSRVNTEAFF. CDR3 coding DNA: TGTGCCAGCGAACCGTCGAGCCGGGTGAACACTGAAGCTTTCTTT.

This clonotype came up a few times. The chain links TRBV5-4 to TRBJ2-3; 10 positions match TRBD2. CDR1 and CDR2 (germline): SGHNT, YYREEE (reference sequence). Trimming took 4 bases from V and 4 from J; bases not matched to a gene: 12. This CDR3 spans 17 amino acids. The CDR3 DNA is TGTGCCAGCAGCCCCATGGAATTAGCGGGGGGTGCAGATACGCAGTATTTT. It is translated as CASSPMELAGGADTQYF.

This clonotype was seen more than once but under ten times. The genes are TRBV20-1 and TRBJ2-5; D may be TRBD2 (5 bases). The V and J ends lost 4 bases and 0 bases respectively, with 15 bases between them. Germline values: CDR1 DFQATT, CDR2 SNEGSKA (reference sequence). CDR3 length: 15 residues. CDR3 region: CSATPMRADQETQYF. CDR3 coding DNA: TGCAGTGCTACCCCGATGAGGGCTGACCAAGAGACCCAGTACTTC.

This sequence joins TRBV11-2 and TRBJ1-3; 9 bases are a match to TRBD1. Germline V gene lookup returns CDR1 SGHAT and CDR2 FQNNGV. V lost 7 bases to trimming and J lost 4 bases; unmatched junction nucleotides: 5. The CDR3 spans 14 residues. The chain's CDR3 is CASTTGTGGNTIYF. The CDR3 DNA reads TGTGCCAGCACTACCGGGACAGGGGGAAACACCATATATTTT.

This clonotype was counted between two and nine times. V and J are TRBV12-3 or TRBV12-4 and TRBJ1-6; a weak D match, TRBD1 (5 bases). The V end was cut by 6 bases, the J end by 5 bases, with 14 bases between. The CDR3 runs to 15 residues. The CDR3 is CASSPSGRNNSPLHF. In DNA, the CDR3 is TGTGCCAGCAGCCCGTCGGGGCGGAATAATTCACCCCTCCACTTT.

This clonotype has a count of ten or more. The J gene is TRBJ1-5, the V gene TRBV6-1; D call uncertain. The CDR3 contains 12 residues. V was trimmed by 2 bases and J by 7 bases, leaving 6 bases between them. CDR1 MNHNS and CDR2 SASEGT come from the germline V gene. The CDR3: CASSEFGQPQHF. The DNA for the CDR3 is TGTGCCAGCAGTGAATTTGGCCAGCCCCAGCATTTT.